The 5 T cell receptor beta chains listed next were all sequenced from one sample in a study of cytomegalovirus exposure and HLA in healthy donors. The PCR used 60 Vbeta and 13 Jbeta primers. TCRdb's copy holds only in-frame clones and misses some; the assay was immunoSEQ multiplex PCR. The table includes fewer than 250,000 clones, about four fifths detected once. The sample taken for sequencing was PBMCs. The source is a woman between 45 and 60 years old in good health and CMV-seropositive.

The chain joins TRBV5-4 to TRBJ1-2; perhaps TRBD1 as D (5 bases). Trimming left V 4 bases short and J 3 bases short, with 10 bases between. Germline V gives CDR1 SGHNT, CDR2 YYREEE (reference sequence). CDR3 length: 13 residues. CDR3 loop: CASSQGSDYGYTF. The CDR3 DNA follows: TGTGCCAGCAGCCAGGGTTCAGACTATGGCTACACCTTC.

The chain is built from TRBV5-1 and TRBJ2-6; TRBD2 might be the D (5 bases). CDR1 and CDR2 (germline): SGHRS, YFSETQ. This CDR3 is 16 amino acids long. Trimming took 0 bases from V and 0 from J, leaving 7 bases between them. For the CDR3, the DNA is TGCGCCAGCAGCTTGGGAGGGAACTCTGGGGCCAACGTCCTGACTTTC. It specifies CASSLGGNSGANVLTF.

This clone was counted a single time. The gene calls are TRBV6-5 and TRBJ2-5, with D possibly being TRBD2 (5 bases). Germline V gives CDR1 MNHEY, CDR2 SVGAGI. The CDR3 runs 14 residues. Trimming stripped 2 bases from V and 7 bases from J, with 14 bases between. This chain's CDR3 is CASSYDAGGGTQYF. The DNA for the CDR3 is TGTGCCAGCAGTTACGATGCCGGAGGAGGGACCCAGTACTTC.

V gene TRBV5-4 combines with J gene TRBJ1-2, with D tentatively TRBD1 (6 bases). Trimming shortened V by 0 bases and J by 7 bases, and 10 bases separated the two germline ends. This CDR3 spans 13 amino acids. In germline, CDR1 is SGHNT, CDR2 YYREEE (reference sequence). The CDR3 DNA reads TGTGCCAGCAGCTTGGTGGGGGGGCGTGGCTACACCTTC. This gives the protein CASSLVGGRGYTF.

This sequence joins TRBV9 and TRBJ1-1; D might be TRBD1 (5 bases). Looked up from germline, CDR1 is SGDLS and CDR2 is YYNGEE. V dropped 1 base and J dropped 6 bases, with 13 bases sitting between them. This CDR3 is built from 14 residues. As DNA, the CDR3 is TGTGCCAGCAGCGTAACCCCGGGGGGGTCTGAAGCTTTCTTT. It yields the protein CASSVTPGGSEAFF.